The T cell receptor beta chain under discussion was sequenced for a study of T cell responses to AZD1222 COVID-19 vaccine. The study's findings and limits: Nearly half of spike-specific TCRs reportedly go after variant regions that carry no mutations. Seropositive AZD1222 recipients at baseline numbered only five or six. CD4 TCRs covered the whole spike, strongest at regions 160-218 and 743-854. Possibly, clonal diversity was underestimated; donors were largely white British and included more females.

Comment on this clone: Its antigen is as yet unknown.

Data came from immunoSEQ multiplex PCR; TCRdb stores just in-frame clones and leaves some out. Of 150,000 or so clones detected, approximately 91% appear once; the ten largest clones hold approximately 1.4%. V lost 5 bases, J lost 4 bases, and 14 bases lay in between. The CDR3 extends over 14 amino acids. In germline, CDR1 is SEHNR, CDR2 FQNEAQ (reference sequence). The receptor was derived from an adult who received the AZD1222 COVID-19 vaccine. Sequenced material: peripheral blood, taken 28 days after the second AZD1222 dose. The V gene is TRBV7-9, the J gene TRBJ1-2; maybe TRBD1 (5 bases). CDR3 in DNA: TGTGCCAGCAGCCGAGAGGGGTTTGGCTATGGCTACACCTTC. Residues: CASSREGFGYGYTF.